This record looks at one TCR beta chain sequence and its context. What it binds is not known. This record belongs to a study of OX40 agonist ivuxolimab in advanced cancers. Study overall: The dose-escalation cohort was over 65% male, with a mean age of around 54 years, ranging about 23 to 79. Under the entry rules, prior anti-PD-1, anti-PD-L1 or anti-CTLA-4 therapy was allowed, and approximately 36% had some. Regarding the study as a whole: Relative to CD4+ cells, CD8+ T cells on average had more expanded clones.

This CDR3 is 13 amino acids long. Germline values: CDR1 SGHAT, CDR2 FQNNGV. Trimming removed 2 bases at V and 2 bases at J, with 7 bases between. TCRdb's copy holds only in-frame clones and misses some; the assay was immunoSEQ multiplex PCR. The sample includes nearly 60,000 clones, more than 80% of them seen just once. Systemic immunosuppression or autoimmune disease history was grounds to exclude patients. The clonotype comes from an adult with an advanced solid tumor such as melanoma, head and neck, liver or kidney cancer. The material was CD4+ or CD8+ T cells sorted from blood, obtained in a trial of the OX40 agonist ivuxolimab. The chain links TRBV11-2 to TRBJ2-7; D perhaps matches TRBD1 (5 bases). The CDR3 loop is CASSLTGPYEQYF. The DNA of the CDR3 is TGTGCCAGCAGCTTAACAGGACCCTACGAGCAGTACTTC.